Sequencing of this T cell receptor (beta chain) was carried out in a study of blood T cells in healthy people across ages. Study-level findings and limits: Donors of long life had a larger count of naive CD4+ cells and greater diversity than aged donors. Older age coincided with a roughly linear decline in TCR beta diversity per million T cells.

Germline V CDR1 and CDR2: SGHTA, FQGNSA. This CDR3 contains 14 residues. V was pared by 2 bases and J by 3 bases, with 10 bases between. In each sample, at least 6.5 million PBMCs were isolated. Samples each had at least 5.5 micrograms of total RNA extracted. Details on this clonotype: Its antigen is unidentified.

Using a J-beta primer mix together with a sample-barcoded 5' primer, a second PCR was run for about 7 to 12 cycles. TCRdb processed the 5' RACE reads anew with MiXCR; each CDR3 protein has one entry. The sample shows hundreds of thousands of distinct CDR3 sequences, about 55% of them seen only once. The chain employs TRBV7-2 and TRBJ1-2; weak D call: TRBD1 (5 bases). Source material: blood. The receptor was derived from a man at least 80 years old in good health. This chain's CDR3 is CASSLPGRDYGYTF. CDR3 bases: TGTGCCAGCAGCTTACCAGGGAGGGACTATGGCTACACCTTC.